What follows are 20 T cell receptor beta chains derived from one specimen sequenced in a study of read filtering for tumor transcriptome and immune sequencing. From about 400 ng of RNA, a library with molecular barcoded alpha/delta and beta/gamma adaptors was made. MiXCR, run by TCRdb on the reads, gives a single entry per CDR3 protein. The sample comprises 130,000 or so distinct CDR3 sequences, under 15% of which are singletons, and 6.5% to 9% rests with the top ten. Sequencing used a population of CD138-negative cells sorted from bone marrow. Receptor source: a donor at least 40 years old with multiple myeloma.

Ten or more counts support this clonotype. The CDR3 protein is CATSDQTNQPQHF. CDR3 DNA sequence: TGTGCCACCAGTGATCAGACCAATCAGCCCCAGCATTTT. The gene calls are TRBV24-1 and TRBJ1-5; no clear D gene. V shed 3 bases and J shed 3 bases, with 5 bases lying between them. This CDR3 has 13 amino acids. Germline V gene data show CDR1 as KGHDR and CDR2 as SFDVKD.

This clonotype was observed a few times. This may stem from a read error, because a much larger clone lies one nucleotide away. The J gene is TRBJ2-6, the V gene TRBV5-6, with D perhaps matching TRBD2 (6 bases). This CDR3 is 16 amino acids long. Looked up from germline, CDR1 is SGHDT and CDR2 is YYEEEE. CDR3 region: CASSSAGSSGAIVLTF. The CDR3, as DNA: TGTGCCAGCAGCTCGGCCGGGAGCTCTGGGGCCATCGTCCTGACTTTC.

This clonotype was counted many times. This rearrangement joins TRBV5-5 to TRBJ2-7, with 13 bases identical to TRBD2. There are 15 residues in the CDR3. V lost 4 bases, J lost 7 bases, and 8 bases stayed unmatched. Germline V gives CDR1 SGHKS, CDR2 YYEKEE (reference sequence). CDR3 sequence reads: CASSPWTSGSSEQYF. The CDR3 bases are TGTGCCAGCAGCCCGTGGACTAGCGGGAGTAGTGAGCAGTACTTC.

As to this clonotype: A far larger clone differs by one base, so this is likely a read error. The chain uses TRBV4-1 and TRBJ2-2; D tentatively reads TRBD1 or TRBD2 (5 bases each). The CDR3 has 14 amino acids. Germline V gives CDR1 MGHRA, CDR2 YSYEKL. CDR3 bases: TGTCCCAGCAGCCAATCGGGGCGCACCGGGGAGCTGTTTTTT. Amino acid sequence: CPSSQSGRTGELFF.

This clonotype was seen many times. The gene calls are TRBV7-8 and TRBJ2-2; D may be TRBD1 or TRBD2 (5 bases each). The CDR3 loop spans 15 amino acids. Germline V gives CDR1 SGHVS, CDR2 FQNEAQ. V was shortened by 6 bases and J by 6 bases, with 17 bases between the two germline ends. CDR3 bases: TGTGCCAGCAGTTTCCCATACGTGGGGGCCGGGGAGCTGTTTTTT. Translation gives CASSFPYVGAGELFF.

The CDR3 region is CASSLGGRGQPQHF. CDR3 nucleotides: TGTGCCAGCAGTTTAGGAGGCCGGGGTCAGCCCCAGCATTTT. The chain recombines TRBV27 with TRBJ1-5; D is unresolved. CDR3 length equals 14 residues. Looked up from germline, CDR1 is MNHEY and CDR2 is SMNVEV (reference sequence). The V end was cut by 2 bases, the J end by 6 bases, with 11 bases between.

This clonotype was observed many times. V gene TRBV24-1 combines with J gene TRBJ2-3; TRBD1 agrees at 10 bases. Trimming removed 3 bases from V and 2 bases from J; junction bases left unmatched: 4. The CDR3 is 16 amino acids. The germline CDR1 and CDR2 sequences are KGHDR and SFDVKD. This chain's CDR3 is CATSDPGTGATDTQYF. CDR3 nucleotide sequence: TGTGCCACCAGTGATCCCGGGACAGGGGCCACAGATACGCAGTATTTT.

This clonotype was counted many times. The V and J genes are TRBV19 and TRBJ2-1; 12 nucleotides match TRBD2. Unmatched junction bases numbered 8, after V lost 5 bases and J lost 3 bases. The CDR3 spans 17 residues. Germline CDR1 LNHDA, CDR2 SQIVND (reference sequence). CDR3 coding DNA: TGTGCCAGTAGTCCGTGGACTAGCGGGACGTACTACAATGAGCAGTTCTTC. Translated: CASSPWTSGTYYNEQFF. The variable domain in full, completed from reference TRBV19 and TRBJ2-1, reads DGGITQSPKYLFRKEGQNVTLSCEQNLNHDAMYWYRQDPGQGLRLIYYSQIVNDFQKGDIAEGYSVSREKKESFPLTVTSAQKNPTAFYLCASSPWTSGTYYNEQFFGPGTRLTVL.

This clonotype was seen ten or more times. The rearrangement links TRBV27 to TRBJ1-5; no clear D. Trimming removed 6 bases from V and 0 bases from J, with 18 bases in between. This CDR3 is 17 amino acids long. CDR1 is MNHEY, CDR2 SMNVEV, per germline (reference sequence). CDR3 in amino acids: CASRSIGRSLSNQPQHF. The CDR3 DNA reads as TGTGCCAGCAGATCAATAGGACGGAGTCTTAGCAATCAGCCCCAGCATTTT.

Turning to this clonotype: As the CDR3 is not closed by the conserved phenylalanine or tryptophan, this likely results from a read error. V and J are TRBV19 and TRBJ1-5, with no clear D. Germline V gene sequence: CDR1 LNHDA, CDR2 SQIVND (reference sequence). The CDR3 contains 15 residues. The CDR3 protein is CAGRPVGISNQPQHL. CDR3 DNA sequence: TGTGCCGGTAGGCCCGTGGGGATTAGCAATCAGCCCCAGCATCTT.

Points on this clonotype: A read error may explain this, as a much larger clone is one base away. The CDR3 loop is CASSQSFNEQFF. CDR3 DNA: TGTGCCAGCAGCCAAAGCTTCAATGAGCAGTTCTTC. This chain links TRBV4-2 with TRBJ2-1; D gene uncertain. This CDR3 contains 12 residues. Trimming shortened V by 2 bases and J by 6 bases, and 5 bases separated the two germline ends. CDR1 and CDR2 from the germline V gene are LGHNA and YNFKEQ.

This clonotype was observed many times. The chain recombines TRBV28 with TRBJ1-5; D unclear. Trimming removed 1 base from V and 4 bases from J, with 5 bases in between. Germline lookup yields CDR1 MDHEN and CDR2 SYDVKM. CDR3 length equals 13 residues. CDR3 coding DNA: TGTGCCAGCAGTTTATACGGGAATCAGCCCCAGCATTTT. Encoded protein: CASSLYGNQPQHF.

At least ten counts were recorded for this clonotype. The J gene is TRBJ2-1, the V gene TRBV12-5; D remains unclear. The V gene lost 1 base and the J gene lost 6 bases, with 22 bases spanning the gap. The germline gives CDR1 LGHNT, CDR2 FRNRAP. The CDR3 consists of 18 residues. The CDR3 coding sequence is TGTGCTAGTGGTTTGGCCACCTCCGGACCCCTCGGCTTCAATGAGCAGTTCTTC. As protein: CASGLATSGPLGFNEQFF.

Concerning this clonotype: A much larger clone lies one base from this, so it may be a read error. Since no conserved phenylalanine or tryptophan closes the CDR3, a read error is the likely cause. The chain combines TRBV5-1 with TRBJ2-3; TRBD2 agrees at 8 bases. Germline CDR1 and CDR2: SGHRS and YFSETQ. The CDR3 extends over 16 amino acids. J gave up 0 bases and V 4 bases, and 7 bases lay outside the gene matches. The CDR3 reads CASSPKSGGSTDTQYL. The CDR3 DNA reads TGCGCCAGCAGCCCAAAGAGCGGGGGTAGCACAGATACGCAGTATCTT.

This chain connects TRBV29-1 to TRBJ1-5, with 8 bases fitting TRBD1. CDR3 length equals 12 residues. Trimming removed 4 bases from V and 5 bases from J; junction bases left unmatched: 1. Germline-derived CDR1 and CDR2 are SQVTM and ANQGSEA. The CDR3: CSVGTGYQPQHF. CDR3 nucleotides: TGCAGCGTTGGGACAGGGTATCAGCCCCAGCATTTT. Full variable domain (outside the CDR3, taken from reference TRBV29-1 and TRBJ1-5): SAVISQKPSRDICQRGTSLTIQCQVDSQVTMMFWYRQQPGQSLTLIATANQGSEATYESGFVIDKFPISRPNLTFSTLTVSNMSPEDSSIYLCSVGTGYQPQHFGDGTRLSIL.

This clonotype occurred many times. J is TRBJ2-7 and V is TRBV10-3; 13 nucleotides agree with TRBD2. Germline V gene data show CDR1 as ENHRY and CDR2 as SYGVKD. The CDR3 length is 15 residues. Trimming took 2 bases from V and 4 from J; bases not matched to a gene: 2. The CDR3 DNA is TGTGCCATCAGTGAGCCGGGACTAGCGGGATACGAGCAGTACTTC. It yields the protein CAISEPGLAGYEQYF.

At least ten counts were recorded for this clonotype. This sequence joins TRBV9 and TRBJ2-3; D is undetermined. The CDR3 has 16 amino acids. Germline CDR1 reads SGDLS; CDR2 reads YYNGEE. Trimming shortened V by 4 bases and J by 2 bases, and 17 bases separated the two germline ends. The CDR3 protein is CASSLGWVGYTDTQYF. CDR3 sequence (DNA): TGTGCCAGCAGCTTGGGATGGGTTGGATACACAGATACGCAGTATTTT.

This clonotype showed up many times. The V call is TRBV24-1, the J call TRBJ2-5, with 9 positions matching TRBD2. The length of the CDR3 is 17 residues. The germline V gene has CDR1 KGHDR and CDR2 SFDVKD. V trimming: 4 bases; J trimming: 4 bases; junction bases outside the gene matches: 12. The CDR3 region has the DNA TGTGCCACCAGTGAGACCGTGAGTAGCGGGAGCGGAGAGACCCAGTACTTC. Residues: CATSETVSSGSGETQYF.

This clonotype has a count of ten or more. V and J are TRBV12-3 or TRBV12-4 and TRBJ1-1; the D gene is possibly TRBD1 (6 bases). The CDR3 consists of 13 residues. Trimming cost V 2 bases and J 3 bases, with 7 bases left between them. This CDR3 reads CASSLYRDTEAFF. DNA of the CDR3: TGTGCCAGCAGTTTATACAGGGACACTGAAGCTTTCTTT.

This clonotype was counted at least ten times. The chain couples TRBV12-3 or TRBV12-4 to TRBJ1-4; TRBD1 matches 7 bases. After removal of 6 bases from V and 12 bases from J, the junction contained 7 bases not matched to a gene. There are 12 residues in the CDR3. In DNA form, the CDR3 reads TGTGCCAGCAGCCTGGGGCAGGGGGAACTGTTTTTT. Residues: CASSLGQGELFF.